The next 21 T cell receptor beta chains were all read from a single sample in a study of blood T cell repertoires in COVID-19. The repertoire was sequenced with immunoSEQ multiplex PCR; TCRdb's copy has only in-frame clones and lacks some. The data show about 58,000 clones, 60% to 85% seen once. The sample comprised peripheral blood. Receptor source: a human donor in a cohort sampled during active COVID-19.

This chain links TRBV5-5 with TRBJ1-4, with TRBD1 matching 9 bases. Trimming at V came to 4 bases and at J to 7 bases, leaving 8 bases not matched to a gene. This CDR3 contains 15 residues. Germline V gene lookup returns CDR1 SGHKS and CDR2 YYEKEE (reference sequence). The CDR3 loop reads CASSTTGQGSEKLFF. The CDR3 region has the DNA TGTGCCAGCAGCACCACGGGACAGGGATCTGAAAAACTGTTTTTT.

The rearrangement links TRBV7-9 to TRBJ2-5; D is uncertain. Germline values: CDR1 SEHNR, CDR2 FQNEAQ (reference sequence). V was clipped by 1 base and J by 4 bases, with 16 bases between them. This CDR3 is built from 16 residues. The CDR3 DNA sequence: TGTGCCAGCAGCTTAGGTTATAACACCCAGCGAGAGACCCAGTACTTC. Translation: CASSLGYNTQRETQYF.

The V and J genes are TRBV2 and TRBJ1-5; no reliable D call. CDR1 is SNHLY and CDR2 is FYNNEI in the germline V gene. Trimming removed 3 bases from V and 3 bases from J, with 18 bases in between. This CDR3 comprises 17 residues. CDR3 DNA sequence: TGTGCCAGCAGTGACCACGGGTCTTGGAGCTTCAATCAGCCCCAGCATTTT. Translation gives CASSDHGSWSFNQPQHF.

The chain is built from TRBV6-2 or TRBV6-3 and TRBJ2-6, with D unresolved. Trimming took 0 bases from V and 0 from J, leaving 9 bases between them. This CDR3 contains 17 residues. Germline CDR1 is MNHEY and CDR2 is SVGEGT. The CDR3 DNA follows: TGTGCCAGCAGTTACTCGCACCCCAGCTCTGGGGCCAACGTCCTGACTTTC. This codes for CASSYSHPSSGANVLTF.

The chain recombines TRBV19 with TRBJ2-2, with TRBD2 matching 8 bases. Germline CDR1 reads LNHDA; CDR2 reads SQIVND (reference sequence). J was trimmed by 5 bases and V by 7 bases; bases with no gene match: 9. The CDR3 runs 15 residues. For the CDR3, the DNA is TGTGCCAGTAACCCGGGGGGGCCCTCGACCGGGGAGCTGTTTTTT. Encoded protein: CASNPGGPSTGELFF.

The chain couples TRBV5-1 to TRBJ2-5; 8 nucleotides agree with TRBD2. CDR3 size: 14 residues. CDR1 is SGHRS and CDR2 is YFSETQ in the germline V gene. The V gene end was trimmed by 2 bases and the J gene end by 3 bases; junction bases not matched to a gene: 3. The CDR3 nucleotides read TGCGCCAGCAGCTTCCGACTAGCGAAAGAGACCCAGTACTTC. Translated: CASSFRLAKETQYF.

The chain has TRBV6-6 and TRBJ1-2; 11 positions agree with TRBD1. V was pared by 2 bases and J by 8 bases, with 7 bases of the junction left unmatched. From germline, CDR1 is MNHNY and CDR2 SVGAGI (reference sequence). The CDR3 runs to 15 residues. The CDR3: CASSYPPGQGGGYTF. In DNA, the CDR3 is TGTGCCAGCAGTTACCCCCCGGGACAGGGGGGGGGCTACACCTTC.

The gene calls are TRBV5-1 and TRBJ2-2; D not resolved. Germline CDR1 reads SGHRS; CDR2 reads YFSETQ. V lost 0 bases, J lost 1 base, and 4 bases lay in between. The CDR3 has 14 amino acids. The CDR3 here is CASSLALNTGELFF. CDR3 bases: TGCGCCAGCAGCTTGGCTTTGAACACCGGGGAGCTGTTTTTT.

The chain combines TRBV7-8 with TRBJ1-6; 8 positions agree with TRBD1. This CDR3 spans 16 amino acids. J lost 7 bases, V lost 1 base, and 6 bases had no gene match. The V gene's germline CDR1 is SGHVS and CDR2 FQNEAQ. Here the CDR3 reads CASSLGGGQGNSPLHF. CDR3 sequence (DNA): TGTGCCAGCAGCTTAGGTGGTGGACAGGGAAATTCACCCCTCCACTTT.

CDR3 nucleotides: TGCGCCAGCAGCCAAGACCCCACGAGGGCTAACTATGGCTACACCTTC. It codes for CASSQDPTRANYGYTF. The chain combines TRBV4-1 with TRBJ1-2; no definite D call. CDR1 and CDR2 (germline): MGHRA, YSYEKL. The CDR3 runs to 16 residues. V lost 0 bases to trimming and J lost 0 bases, with 11 bases between them.

The chain has TRBV21-1 and TRBJ2-6; the table's D call, TRBD1, was not checked against the DNA. TRBV21-1 is a pseudogene segment. The CDR3 covers 18 residues. CDR3 protein: CASSTPGQGAPGANVLTF. DNA of the CDR3: TGTGCCAGCAGCACACCGGGACAGGGGGCTCCTGGGGCCAACGTCCTGACTTTC.

The J gene is TRBJ1-5, the V gene TRBV5-8, with a tentative D call TRBD1 (5 bases). V lost 1 base to trimming and J lost 3 bases, with 14 bases between them. Germline V gene lookup returns CDR1 SGHTS and CDR2 YDEGEE. The CDR3 has 16 amino acids. The CDR3 DNA reads TGTGCCAGCAGCTTGTCCTGGGGCAGGGACAATCAGCCCCAGCATTTT. This encodes CASSLSWGRDNQPQHF.

The chain couples TRBV7-2 to TRBJ2-7, with 7 positions matching TRBD1. Germline V CDR1 and CDR2: SGHTA, FQGNSA. There are 13 residues in the CDR3. The ends lost 11 bases at V and 3 bases at J; junction bases unmatched: 10. The CDR3 DNA follows: TGTGCCGGCCGCCAGGGGGTGGGCTACGAGCAGTACTTC. Translated, it gives CAGRQGVGYEQYF.

The V gene is TRBV7-2, the J gene TRBJ1-1, with 7 bases lining up with TRBD1. The V segment lost 1 base and the J segment 3 bases; nucleotides outside the gene matches: 8. CDR3 length equals 16 residues. Germline V lookup: CDR1 SGHTA, CDR2 FQGNSA. CDR3 nucleotides: TGTGCCAGCAGCTTAGGTTACCGACAGGGCCACACTGAAGCTTTCTTT. It yields the protein CASSLGYRQGHTEAFF.

The table lists this clone with a count of one. The J gene is TRBJ1-3, the V gene TRBV9; D unresolved. Germline lookup yields CDR1 SGDLS and CDR2 YYNGEE. This CDR3 comprises 16 residues. Trimming stripped 1 base from V and 3 bases from J, with 14 bases between. The CDR3 nucleotides are TGTGCCAGCAGCGTATTTCTCGGCGGCCTTGGAAACACCATATATTTT. Translating gives CASSVFLGGLGNTIYF.

The V gene is TRBV25-1, the J gene TRBJ2-1; 14 nucleotides line up with TRBD2. The germline gives CDR1 MGHDK, CDR2 SYGVNS. The CDR3 covers 16 residues. Trimming at V came to 8 bases and at J to 0 bases, leaving 3 bases not matched to a gene. The CDR3 coding sequence is TGTGCCAGCGGGACTAGCGGGAGTCGCTCCTACAATGAGCAGTTCTTC. Protein: CASGTSGSRSYNEQFF.

The chain links TRBV19 to TRBJ1-5; D is unresolved. This CDR3 has 15 residues. The V end was cut by 7 bases, the J end by 0 bases, with 13 bases between. Germline V gene data show CDR1 as LNHDA and CDR2 as SQIVND (reference sequence). CDR3 sequence (DNA): TGTGCCAGTAAGACGCAGGTCAATAGCAATCAGCCCCAGCATTTT. It translates to CASKTQVNSNQPQHF.

V gene TRBV3-1 (or the pseudogene TRBV3-2) combines with J gene TRBJ1-4; possibly TRBD1 for D (5 bases). Per germline, CDR1 LGHDT and CDR2 YNNKEL (reference sequence). The CDR3 is 15 amino acids. V was clipped by 0 bases and J by 8 bases, with 13 bases between them. The CDR3 nucleotides are TGTGCCAGCAGCCAAGATCGGGGGGGGGAGGAAAAACTGTTTTTT. It codes for CASSQDRGGEEKLFF.

This clone turned up a few times. This chain joins TRBV27 and TRBJ2-7; perhaps TRBD2 as D (6 bases). The V gene's germline CDR1 is MNHEY and CDR2 SMNVEV (reference sequence). The V end lost 5 bases, the J end lost 2 bases, and 13 bases lay between the germline ends. There are 14 residues in the CDR3. The CDR3 spells CASSPRDSTYEQYF. DNA of the CDR3: TGTGCCAGCAGTCCGCGGGACTCCACCTACGAGCAGTACTTC.

This chain uses TRBV10-3 with TRBJ2-7; unclear D gene. This CDR3 is built from 12 residues. V was clipped by 3 bases and J by 2 bases, with 5 bases between them. The germline V gene encodes CDR1 ENHRY and CDR2 SYGVKD. The chain's CDR3 is CAISESTYEQYF. CDR3 sequence (DNA): TGTGCCATCAGTGAAAGCACCTACGAGCAGTACTTC.

This clone showed up just a few times. The chain joins TRBV14 to TRBJ2-7; D is perhaps TRBD2 (6 bases). From germline, CDR1 is SGHDN and CDR2 FVKESK. CDR3 length equals 14 residues. The V end lost 3 bases, the J end lost 3 bases, and 12 bases lay between the germline ends. CDR3 DNA: TGTGCCAGCAGCCAGCGGGGTGTCGTCTACGAGCAGTACTTC. It specifies CASSQRGVVYEQYF.